The 26 T cell receptor beta chains reported below all come from one sample, sequenced in a study of regulatory T cells in long-lasting Graves disease (dated by TCRdb to 2020 to 2022). Receptors were amplified or captured by multiplex PCR. The listed sequencing device is Illumina HiSeq 4000. TCR beta libraries were built with iRepertoire HTBI primers and Arm-PCR amplification of CDR3 regions. The public sequencing data were trimmed at Q25 with fastp and processed into clonotypes with MiXCR by TCRdb, which kept only in-frame beta chains. Rows with one shared CDR3 protein collapse into an entry with the most common genes and DNA. The sample table holds about 210,000 distinct CDR3 sequences, of which approximately 19% were seen once. The ten largest account for about 10% of the sample. Reading the label with the study, this specimen's time point is: newly diagnosed GD, antithyroid drugs for less than 3 months. RNA was extracted from PBMCs in TRIzol for both TCR sequencing and RNA sequencing.

The sample was also reused in another study, on T cells in Graves' hyperthyroidism and ophthalmopathy.

Sequencing used peripheral blood mononuclear cells (PBMCs), obtained at new diagnosis, from a patient treated with antithyroid drugs. All receptors come from a woman in her 30s with Graves disease. Donor details come from another sample of the same person, matched by shared clones.

The V and J genes are TRBV28 and TRBJ1-1; TRBD1 matches 7 bases. This CDR3 has 16 amino acids. V dropped 5 bases and J dropped 6; count of bases not matched to a gene: 15. CDR1 and CDR2 (germline): MDHEN, SYDVKM. In DNA form, the CDR3 reads TGTGCCAGCAGTCAGACCGAGGGGGCCTGGGTGTCTGAAGCTTTCTTT. Translation gives CASSQTEGAWVSEAFF.

This clonotype was picked up many times. The rearrangement links TRBV2 to TRBJ2-3, with a weak D call TRBD2 (5 bases). The CDR3 consists of 17 residues. Germline values: CDR1 SNHLY, CDR2 FYNNEI. Trimming stripped 8 bases from V and 4 bases from J, with 25 bases between. The CDR3 spells CASRPSTVPWGADTQYF. CDR3 DNA sequence: TGTGCCAGCCGACCCTCCACCGTTCCGTGGGGAGCAGATACGCAGTATTTT.

This clonotype occurred many times. V gene TRBV20-1 combines with J gene TRBJ2-7; 7 bases fit TRBD1. Losses at the gene ends were 2 bases for V and 7 bases for J; bases not matched to a gene: 8. Germline V lookup: CDR1 DFQATT, CDR2 SNEGSKA (reference sequence). This CDR3 contains 13 residues. This CDR3 reads CSARRTGLQEQYF. As DNA, the CDR3 is TGCAGTGCTAGAAGGACAGGCCTCCAGGAGCAGTACTTC.

This clonotype was seen more than once but under ten times. The chain joins TRBV3-1 to TRBJ1-3; 7 bases match TRBD1. This CDR3 contains 15 residues. V shed 7 bases, J shed 1 base, and the junction held 7 bases outside the gene matches. Germline loops: CDR1 LGHDT, CDR2 YNNKEL (reference sequence). CDR3 region: CASKQRQGSGNTIYF. Written as DNA, the CDR3 is TGTGCCAGCAAACAAAGACAGGGTTCTGGAAACACCATATATTTT.

In its sample, this clonotype was seen many times. V gene TRBV20-1 combines with J gene TRBJ1-6; D might be TRBD1 (6 bases). The CDR3 spans 14 residues. Germline assignment: CDR1 DFQATT and CDR2 SNEGSKA (reference sequence). Trimming pared 3 bases from V and 7 bases from J, leaving 13 bases between. CDR3 sequence reads: CSARGGLDNSPLHF. The CDR3, as DNA: TGCAGTGCTAGGGGGGGGCTCGACAATTCACCCCTCCACTTT.

This clonotype has more than one count but fewer than ten. This chain uses TRBV19 with TRBJ2-2, with 8 bases identical to TRBD1. CDR3 length: 16 amino acids. Germline trimming cut 3 bases from V and 4 bases from J; bases unmatched to any gene: 7. The V gene's germline CDR1 is LNHDA and CDR2 SQIVND (reference sequence). The CDR3 nucleotides are TGTGCCAGTAGTATCCCTCAACAGGGGGTCACCGGGGAGCTGTTTTTT. Translation: CASSIPQQGVTGELFF.

As regards this clonotype: Only one base separates this from a far larger clonotype, so it likely reflects a read error. The rearrangement joins TRBV11-2 to TRBJ2-1, with a possible D match to TRBD2 (5 bases). There are 16 residues in the CDR3. The germline gives CDR1 SGHAT, CDR2 FQNNGV. V was shortened by 6 bases and J by 8 bases, with 23 bases between the two germline ends. The CDR3 spells CASSPARMKGDHEQFF. The CDR3, as DNA: TGTGCCAGCAGTCCTGCGAGAATGAAGGGAGACCATGAGCAGTTCTTC.

In regard to this clonotype: This clone may be a read error of a much larger clone one base away. The chain couples TRBV9 to TRBJ2-1; D is undetermined. This CDR3 comprises 16 residues. Germline V gene lookup returns CDR1 SGDLS and CDR2 YYNGEE. This chain's CDR3 is CASSVSPGYSYKEQFF. The CDR3 DNA reads TGTGCCAGCAGCGTAAGCCCAGGCTATTCCTACAAGGAGCAGTTCTTC.

This clonotype was seen ten or more times. This CDR3 is CASSQGQRFVQETQYF. The CDR3 region has the DNA TGTGCCAGCTCCCAGGGGCAGCGGTTCGTACAAGAGACCCAGTACTTC. V and J are TRBV12-3 or TRBV12-4 and TRBJ2-5; TRBD1 is a possible D gene (6 bases). The CDR3 length is 16 residues. Trimming shortened V by 8 bases and J by 2 bases, and 21 bases separated the two germline ends.

This clonotype was seen repeatedly, ten times or more. The genes are TRBV18 and TRBJ1-1; D may be TRBD1 (5 bases). From germline, CDR1 is KGHSH and CDR2 LQKENI. V lost 3 bases and J 5 bases, leaving 19 bases between the germline ends. The CDR3 consists of 16 residues. The CDR3 here is CASSPDIRGTRTEAFF. CDR3 DNA sequence: TGTGCCAGCTCACCTGACATCCGGGGGACGAGGACTGAAGCTTTCTTT.

This clonotype was picked up many times. This chain links TRBV9 with TRBJ1-4; TRBD1 matches 7 bases. CDR1 is SGDLS, CDR2 YYNGEE, per germline. Trimming removed 4 bases from V and 4 bases from J; junction bases left unmatched: 7. The CDR3 is 15 residues long. CDR3 in DNA: TGTGCCAGCAGCTTCTTGGACAGGATTAATGAAAAACTGTTTTTT. Protein: CASSFLDRINEKLFF.

Remarks on this clonotype: This may be a read error, as it is one base from a much larger clone. The chain has TRBV27 and TRBJ2-3; 12 bases align to TRBD2. Germline values: CDR1 MNHEY, CDR2 SMNVEV (reference sequence). Trimming took 4 bases from V and 1 from J; bases not matched to a gene: 3. The CDR3 has 16 amino acids. CDR3 region: CASSSRLAGGTDTQYF. CDR3 sequence (DNA): TGTGCCAGCAGTTCCCGACTAGCGGGAGGCACAGATACGCAGTATTTT.

A note on this clonotype: Since a much larger clone is just one base distant, this may be a read error. The chain uses TRBV9 and TRBJ1-4; the D gene is possibly TRBD1 (5 bases). Germline loops: CDR1 SGDLS, CDR2 YYNGEE. The CDR3 runs 14 residues. The CDR3 reads CASSLTATNEKLLF. The CDR3 DNA sequence: TGTGCCAGCAGCCTGACAGCAACTAATGAAAAACTGCTTTTT.

Points on this clonotype: A far larger clone lies a single base away; this is likely a read error. The chain carries TRBV10-3 and TRBJ2-5, with 8 nucleotides matching TRBD2. The DNA matches TRBJ2-1 better at its end, which makes the J call doubtful. The CDR3 is 18 amino acids. Germline V gene data show CDR1 as ENHRY and CDR2 as SYGVKD. The CDR3 DNA follows: TGTGCCATCAGCCCCCGGGGGGGAGTGGCCGGTTCGTACAGTGAGCAGTTCTTC. Encoded protein: CAISPRGGVAGSYSEQFF.

The chain joins TRBV9 to TRBJ2-3, with no clear D. This CDR3 is built from 16 residues. V was trimmed by 4 bases and J by 1 base, leaving 16 bases between them. Germline assignment: CDR1 SGDLS and CDR2 YYNGEE. In nucleotides, the CDR3 is TGTGCCAGCAGCCTTGGGTTCGGCAGCCGCACAGATACGCAGTATTTT. This sequence encodes CASSLGFGSRTDTQYF.

In its sample, this clonotype was seen many times. V gene TRBV18 combines with J gene TRBJ1-4, with a possible D match to TRBD1 (6 bases). V was pared by 4 bases and J by 3 bases, with 9 bases between. The CDR3 covers 14 residues. Germline V lookup: CDR1 KGHSH, CDR2 LQKENI. The CDR3 protein is CASSQGGANEKLFF. Here the CDR3 DNA reads TGTGCCAGCTCACAAGGGGGAGCTAATGAAAAACTGTTTTTT.

The chain carries TRBV28 and TRBJ2-7, with 11 bases lining up with TRBD2. Per germline, CDR1 MDHEN and CDR2 SYDVKM. The CDR3 consists of 16 residues. V was clipped by 3 bases and J by 0 bases; unmatched bases: 4. CDR3 sequence: CASSLGTSGSSYEQYF. The CDR3 DNA is TGTGCCAGCAGTTTGGGAACTAGCGGGAGCTCCTACGAGCAGTACTTC.

This chain links TRBV7-2 with TRBJ1-2; the D gene is possibly TRBD1 (5 bases). Per the germline V gene, CDR1 is SGHTA and CDR2 is FQGNSA. The CDR3 covers 14 residues. The ends were cut back, 2 bases at V and 4 bases at J, with 11 bases in the middle. The CDR3 protein is CASSLIGAGYGYTF. In DNA form, the CDR3 reads TGTGCCAGCAGCTTAATCGGGGCCGGCTATGGCTACACCTTC.

This clonotype occurred many times. The rearrangement joins TRBV9 to TRBJ1-4, with 9 bases that match TRBD1. Germline values: CDR1 SGDLS, CDR2 YYNGEE. The CDR3 sequence is 16 residues long. Unmatched junction bases numbered 2, after V lost 0 bases and J lost 2 bases. CDR3 sequence reads: CASSVGGTGTNEKLFF. DNA of the CDR3: TGTGCCAGCAGCGTAGGAGGGACAGGGACTAATGAAAAACTGTTTTTT.

This clonotype has a count of ten or more. The V gene is TRBV2, the J gene TRBJ2-3; D is uncertain. Per the germline V gene, CDR1 is SNHLY and CDR2 is FYNNEI. Trimming took off 4 bases at V and 6 bases at J, with 17 bases between the two ends. This CDR3 is built from 15 residues. The CDR3 DNA reads TGTGCCAGCAGTGGTGGCGCCCTTACGAGGGATACGCAGTATTTT. As protein: CASSGGALTRDTQYF.

In this sample, this clonotype turned up many times. The chain recombines TRBV20-1 with TRBJ1-1; tentative D call: TRBD1 (6 bases). Germline CDR1 and CDR2: DFQATT and SNEGSKA (reference sequence). The CDR3 is 14 residues long. V was cut by 1 base and J by 11 bases, with 20 bases left in between. This chain's CDR3 is CSARAPGQLTQAFF. Here the CDR3 DNA reads TGCAGTGCTAGAGCCCCGGGACAACTTACCCAGGCTTTCTTT.

This clonotype appeared many times. This chain links TRBV20-1 with TRBJ2-2; TRBD2 matches at 15 bases. CDR3 length equals 18 residues. The V and J ends lost 5 bases and 3 bases, in that order; junction bases with no gene match: 10. From germline, CDR1 is DFQATT and CDR2 SNEGSKA (reference sequence). CDR3 bases: TGCAGTGCTTACGGACTAGCGGGAGGGCCCGTGGACACCGGGGAGCTGTTTTTT. Encoded protein: CSAYGLAGGPVDTGELFF.

V gene TRBV2 combines with J gene TRBJ2-1; TRBD1 aligns across 12 bases. Trimming took 4 bases from V and 9 from J; bases not matched to a gene: 4. Germline CDR1 SNHLY, CDR2 FYNNEI. The length of the CDR3 is 14 residues. CDR3 protein: CASSGGTGGGEQFF. The CDR3 bases are TGTGCCAGCAGTGGGGGGACAGGGGGCGGTGAGCAGTTCTTC.

Regarding this clonotype: A read error is possible here, since a much larger clone lies one base away. The chain combines TRBV6-1 with TRBJ1-2; 8 nucleotides line up with TRBD1. J gave up 9 bases and V 4 bases, and 10 bases lay outside the gene matches. Germline lookup yields CDR1 MNHNS and CDR2 SASEGT. The CDR3 has 14 residues. The CDR3 DNA follows: TGTGCCAGCAGTGCTTCGACAGGGGTTTATAGCTACACCTTC. This sequence encodes CASSASTGVYSYTF.

This clonotype was recorded only once. This may come from a read error, since a much larger clone is one base off. The CDR3 does not end in the conserved phenylalanine or tryptophan, so this is likely a read error. The rearrangement joins TRBV6-1 to TRBJ1-2; maybe TRBD1 (5 bases). The germline CDR1 and CDR2 sequences are MNHNS and SASEGT. V lost 1 base and J 4 bases, leaving 10 bases between the germline ends. The CDR3 totals 14 residues. CDR3 loop: CASSEGGRGYGYTL. CDR3 bases: TGTGCCAGCAGTGAAGGGGGCCGGGGCTATGGCTACACCCTC.

This clonotype has a handful of counts. Since a much larger clone is just one base distant, this may be a read error. In DNA, the CDR3 is TGTGCCAGCAGTTTATTGAGCGACGGGGAGCTGTTTTTT. This codes for CASSLLSDGELFF. The chain has TRBV12-3 or TRBV12-4 and TRBJ2-2; D remains unclear. Trimming cost V 2 bases and J 7 bases, with 8 bases left between them. CDR3 size: 13 residues.